Listed below are T cell receptor beta chains from one sample, sequenced in a study of regulatory T cells in long-lasting Graves disease. TCRdb re-called the multiplex PCR reads through MiXCR, storing one row per CDR3 protein. Counted here are over 400,000 distinct CDR3 sequences, 11% to 15% occurring once; the ten biggest clones make up about a sixth. The sample was also linked to a second study, of T cells in Graves' hyperthyroidism and ophthalmopathy.

Sequences were derived from peripheral blood mononuclear cells (PBMCs), sampled at new diagnosis, from a patient treated with antithyroid drugs. The receptors stem from a woman aged 45-65 years with Graves disease. CDR3s include the opening cysteine and the closing phenylalanine or tryptophan. A D gene is named only where the DNA matches it firmly. Not every row has a clone size; where given, it reads once, few, many or a size class.

>14|-|-|TRBJ2-2|TRBV11-2
CASRQAGRAGELFF
TGTGCCAGCAGACAAGCCGGTCGGGCCGGGGAGCTGTTTTTT
>15|-|TRBD1|TRBJ2-5|TRBV20-1
CSARPGTGDQETQYF
TGCAGTGCTAGACCCGGGACAGGGGACCAGGAGACCCAGTACTTC
>15|few|-|TRBJ1-1|TRBV3-1
CASSRTEGLNTEAFF
TGTGCCAGCAGCCGGACGGAGGGACTGAACACTGAAGCTTTCTTT
>14|many|TRBD1|TRBJ1-2|TRBV28
CASSWDRVGYGYTF
TGTGCCAGCAGTTGGGACAGGGTAGGCTATGGCTACACCTTC
>15|many|-|TRBJ2-1|TRBV7-2
CASSLETSTHNEQFF
TGTGCCAGCAGCTTAGAAACTAGCACCCACAATGAGCAGTTCTTC
>15|many|-|TRBJ2-1|TRBV5-1
CASSLLSEALNEQFF
TGCGCCAGCAGCTTGTTGTCTGAAGCTCTCAATGAGCAGTTCTTC
>17|many|TRBD2|TRBJ2-1|TRBV20-1
CSASQFSSGSSYNEQFF
TGCAGTGCTAGCCAATTCTCTAGCGGGAGCTCCTACAATGAGCAGTTCTTC
>16|many|TRBD2|TRBJ2-7|TRBV6-2/TRBV6-3
CASSYRLAGVRHEQYF
TGTGCCAGCAGTTACCGGCTAGCGGGAGTTAGACACGAGCAGTACTTC
>16|many|-|TRBJ2-7|TRBV6-2/TRBV6-3
CASLRPSAGYRYEQYF
TGTGCCAGCTTAAGGCCTTCGGCAGGGTATCGGTACGAGCAGTACTTC
>14|many|-|TRBJ1-2|TRBV5-1
CASSPPGANYGYTF
TGTGCCAGCAGCCCCCCGGGGGCTAACTATGGCTACACCTTC
>15|many|-|TRBJ1-1|TRBV20-1
CSARRPGLRNTEAFF
TGCAGTGCTAGAAGGCCGGGACTGAGGAACACTGAAGCTTTCTTT
>15|many|TRBD2|TRBJ2-7|TRBV7-2
CASSSGTSGSYEQYF
TGTGCCAGCAGTTCCGGGACTAGCGGTTCCTACGAGCAGTACTTC
>12|many|-|TRBJ1-2|TRBV5-1
CASSDTGTGYTF
TGCGCCAGCAGCGACACGGGTACTGGCTACACCTTC
>15|-|TRBD1|TRBJ1-3|TRBV6-2/TRBV6-3
CASSTSGGSGNTIYF
TGTGCCAGCAGCACGTCAGGGGGCTCTGGAAACACCATATATTTT
>15|-|-|TRBJ2-2|TRBV19
CASSMYSGNTGELFF
TGTGCCAGTAGTATGTATAGCGGAAACACCGGGGAGCTGTTTTTT